The present T cell receptor beta chain was sequenced within a study of cytomegalovirus exposure and HLA in healthy donors. Use of 60 Vbeta and 13 Jbeta primers characterized the PCR. As originally analysed: Unique TCR beta chains numbered approximately 76 million in a later analysis, with about 9.9 million shared. Clones were sequenced by immunoSEQ multiplex PCR, and TCRdb holds only the in-frame ones, with some missing. V and J calls and clone size are given by that table; D and trimming were obtained from the DNA. This table has 95,000 to 150,000 clones, around 81% appearing once. This clone has more than one count but fewer than ten. Everyone who donated was a healthy bone marrow donor. Sample: PBMCs. The sequence was collected from a woman in her thirties or forties in good health and CMV-seronegative.

CDR3 loop: CASSQAGTESTEAFF. CDR3 nucleotide sequence: TGTGCCAGCAGCCAAGCCGGTACAGAGAGCACTGAAGCTTTCTTT. The chain recombines TRBV4-2 with TRBJ1-1; D gene unclear. Germline values: CDR1 LGHNA, CDR2 YNFKEQ. With 1 base removed from V and 4 bases from J, the gap between germline ends came to 13 bases. The CDR3 length is 15 residues.